This TCR beta chain originates from a study of response to subunit inactivated influenza vaccine (dated by TCRdb to 2016 to 2019). Background for the entire study: The study used deep quantitative T cell receptor repertoire profiling to track responses to a trivalent subunit inactivated influenza vaccine. Study-level results and caveats: It was suggested by the authors that each seasonal influenza vaccination may recruit only a limited number of new T cells.

CDR1 ENHRY and CDR2 SYGVKD are derived from the germline V gene. V has 4 bases trimmed and J has 0 bases trimmed; junction bases matching no gene number 3. From the cysteine up to the phenylalanine, the CDR3 has a length of 15 residues. Only the CDR3 part of the read is kept: 45 bases, read in frame from the first base. The library was generated by RT-PCR. Data came from an Illumina HiSeq 2500. The raw public data were reprocessed by TCRdb itself: fastp quality trimming at Q25, MiXCR clonotype calling, in-frame beta chains only. Each CDR3 protein gets just one entry, which takes the most common genes and DNA from the rows behind it. In this sample the table shows around 470,000 distinct CDR3 sequences, 6.5% to 8% of which occur a single time. Over 10% of the sample comes from the top ten. As regards this clonotype: Its specific antigen is unknown. The record has no base qualities; no much larger clone is one base away.

The rearrangement joined TRBV10-3 to TRBJ2-1, with 7 bases matching TRBD2. The sequences come from PBMCs from blood, collected around 25 months after vaccination. The sequence derives from a man between 45 and 75 years old who received an inactivated influenza vaccine. Donor details come from another sample of the same person, matched by shared clones. The sequenced DNA: TGTGCCATCAGTGCCGGACTAGACTCCTACAATGAGCAGTTCTTC. This sequence encodes CAISAGLDSYNEQFF.